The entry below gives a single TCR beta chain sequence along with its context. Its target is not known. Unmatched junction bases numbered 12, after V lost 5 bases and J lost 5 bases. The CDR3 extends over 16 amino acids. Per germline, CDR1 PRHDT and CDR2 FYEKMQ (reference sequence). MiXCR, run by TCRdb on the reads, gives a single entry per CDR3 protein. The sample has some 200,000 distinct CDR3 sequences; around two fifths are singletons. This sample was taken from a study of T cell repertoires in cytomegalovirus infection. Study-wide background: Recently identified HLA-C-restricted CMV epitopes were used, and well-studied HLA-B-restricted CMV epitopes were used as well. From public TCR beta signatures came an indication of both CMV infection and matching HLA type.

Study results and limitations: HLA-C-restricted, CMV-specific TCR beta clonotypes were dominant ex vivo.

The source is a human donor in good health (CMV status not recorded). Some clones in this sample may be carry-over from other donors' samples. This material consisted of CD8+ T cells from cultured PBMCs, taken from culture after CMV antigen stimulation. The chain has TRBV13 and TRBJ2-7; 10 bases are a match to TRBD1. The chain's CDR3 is CASSARDRGSWDEQYF. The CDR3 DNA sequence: TGTGCCAGCAGCGCCCGGGACAGGGGTTCTTGGGACGAGCAGTACTTC.